This passage covers 9 T cell receptor beta chains from one sample sequenced in a study of metastatic and nonmetastatic thyroid tumors. MiXCR reprocessed the PCR reads for TCRdb. The sample includes just over 70,000 clones, roughly 18% of them seen just once. No treatment of any kind had been given to any patient before thyroid surgery. Material: blood. All receptors derive from a female donor with papillary thyroid cancer or a benign thyroid nodule (not recorded which). Some clones in this sample may be carry-over from other donors' samples.

In this sample, this clone turned up many times. The V and J genes are TRBV4-1 and TRBJ2-1; perhaps TRBD2 as D (5 bases). This CDR3 has 14 amino acids. Germline CDR1 is MGHRA and CDR2 is YSYEKL. The V end lost 0 bases, the J end lost 9 bases, and 12 bases lay between the germline ends. CDR3 region: CASSQDPVSGEQFF. The CDR3 DNA is TGCGCCAGCAGCCAAGATCCCGTGAGCGGTGAGCAGTTCTTC.

This clone was detected ten times or more. The V gene is TRBV20-1, the J gene TRBJ2-7, with D possibly matching TRBD2 (7 bases). This CDR3 is built from 15 residues. V was pared by 0 bases and J by 5 bases, with 17 bases between. In germline, CDR1 is DFQATT, CDR2 SNEGSKA (reference sequence). The CDR3 region has the DNA TGCAGTGCTAGAGAGGGGGCCGGGAGGAGGGACGAGCAGTACTTC. Residues: CSAREGAGRRDEQYF.

This clone was observed many times. The chain is built from TRBV20-1 and TRBJ2-7; possibly TRBD1 or TRBD2 for D (7 bases each). The length of the CDR3 is 16 residues. Trimming shortened V by 6 bases and J by 4 bases, and 25 bases separated the two germline ends. Germline-derived CDR1 and CDR2 are DFQATT and SNEGSKA (reference sequence). CDR3 in amino acids: CSAQRGGSPRGYEQYF. Written as DNA, the CDR3 is TGCAGTGCCCAAAGGGGGGGGAGCCCCAGGGGGTACGAGCAGTACTTC.

This clone was seen many times. This sequence joins TRBV4-1 and TRBJ2-2; D is unclear. V shed 9 bases and J shed 3 bases, with 17 bases lying between them. The CDR3 covers 15 residues. The germline CDR1 and CDR2 sequences are MGHRA and YSYEKL. CDR3 sequence reads: CASTERSFDTGELFF. The CDR3 DNA sequence: TGCGCCAGTACAGAGAGGAGTTTCGACACCGGGGAGCTGTTTTTT.

At least ten counts were recorded for this clone. The chain carries TRBV10-3 and TRBJ1-1; D is undetermined. This CDR3 spans 13 amino acids. V lost 7 bases and J lost 0, with 9 bases in between. Germline CDR1 is ENHRY and CDR2 is SYGVKD. CDR3 residues: CAINNGLNTEAFF. The CDR3 DNA follows: TGTGCCATCAATAACGGACTGAACACTGAAGCTTTCTTT.

This clone was observed at least ten times. The J gene is TRBJ2-7, the V gene TRBV7-8, with 8 bases fitting TRBD2. The CDR3 totals 17 residues. Germline loops: CDR1 SGHVS, CDR2 FQNEAQ. V trimming: 5 bases; J trimming: 1 base; junction bases outside the gene matches: 13. CDR3 nucleotide sequence: TGTGCCAGCAGCCGCCGGGGAGCGGGAGTGGTATCCTACGAGCAGTACTTC. Translating gives CASSRRGAGVVSYEQYF.

This clone was seen repeatedly, ten times or more. This chain connects TRBV5-1 to TRBJ2-7; 14 bases fit TRBD2. Per germline, CDR1 SGHRS and CDR2 YFSETQ. CDR3 length: 16 amino acids. The junction had 7 bases not matched to a gene; V was cut back by 4 bases and J by 4 bases. The CDR3 region is CASSVLGTSGRYEQYF. The DNA of the CDR3 is TGCGCCAGCAGCGTATTGGGGACTAGCGGGAGATACGAGCAGTACTTC.

This clone was seen at least ten times. The V gene is TRBV9, the J gene TRBJ2-6, with D perhaps TRBD1 or TRBD2 (5 bases each). The CDR3 sequence is 16 residues long. Germline V CDR1 and CDR2: SGDLS, YYNGEE. Trimming stripped 4 bases from V and 0 bases from J, with 11 bases between. DNA for the CDR3: TGTGCCAGCAGCCCAGAGGGGAGCTCTGGGGCCAACGTCCTGACTTTC. Translated, it gives CASSPEGSSGANVLTF. Using reference TRBV9 and TRBJ2-6 for the parts outside the CDR3, the full variable domain is DSGVTQTPKHLITATGQRVTLRCSPRSGDLSVYWYQQSLDQGLQFLIQYYNGEERAKGNILERFSAQQFPDLHSELNLSSLELGDSALYFCASSPEGSSGANVLTFGAGSRLTVL.

This clone was counted at least ten times. The J gene is TRBJ2-2, the V gene TRBV12-3 or TRBV12-4; D gene ambiguous. Trimming took 5 bases from V and 7 from J, leaving 14 bases between them. This CDR3 has 14 amino acids. The CDR3 loop is CASSPGLQGGELFF. CDR3 bases: TGTGCCAGCAGTCCGGGCCTTCAAGGCGGGGAGCTGTTTTTT.